Following are 29 T cell receptor beta chains from one sample sequenced in a study of shared clonotypes between healthy human individuals. Sequenced by immunoSEQ multiplex PCR; TCRdb stores in-frame clones only, minus some. The sample carries approximately 2.3 million clones, approximately 93% recorded once. Sequenced sample: naive CD4+ T cells from PBMCs. The subset was: CD45RA+ positively selected. The receptors come from a man younger than 35 in good health. Some clones in this sample may be carry-over from other donors' samples.

The chain links TRBV5-1 to TRBJ2-5; D unresolved. This CDR3 contains 14 residues. From germline, CDR1 is SGHRS and CDR2 YFSETQ. V lost 2 bases and J 5 bases, leaving 13 bases between the germline ends. CDR3 loop: CASSFNDREETQYF. The CDR3 nucleotides read TGCGCCAGCAGCTTCAACGATCGTGAGGAGACCCAGTACTTC. Based on the CDR3 plus reference TRBV5-1 and TRBJ2-5, the full variable domain is KAGVTQTPRYLIKTRGQQVTLSCSPISGHRSVSWYQQTPGQGLQFLFEYFSETQRNKGNFPGRFSGRQFSNSRSEMNVSTLELGDSALYLCASSFNDREETQYFGPGTRLLVL.

This sequence joins TRBV6-6 and TRBJ2-7, with a possible D match to TRBD1 (6 bases). Germline V CDR1 and CDR2: MNHNY, SVGAGI (reference sequence). Trimming shortened V by 0 bases and J by 5 bases, and 11 bases separated the two germline ends. The CDR3 sequence is 14 residues long. CDR3 DNA sequence: TGTGCCAGCAGTTACTCGACAAACAGGGACGAGCAGTACTTC. It yields the protein CASSYSTNRDEQYF.

The chain is built from TRBV7-9 and TRBJ2-6; D possibly uses TRBD1 or TRBD2 (6 bases each). The CDR3 has 15 amino acids. The V gene's germline CDR1 is SEHNR and CDR2 FQNEAQ (reference sequence). The V gene lost 8 bases and the J gene lost 2 bases, with 13 bases spanning the gap. In DNA form, the CDR3 reads TGTGCCAGCCCCAAGGGGGGCACTGGGGCCAACGTCCTGACTTTC. Amino acids: CASPKGGTGANVLTF.

The CDR3 protein is CASSVAGGGGELFF. For the CDR3, the DNA is TGTGCCAGCAGCGTAGCCGGAGGAGGCGGGGAGCTGTTTTTT. This sequence joins TRBV9 and TRBJ2-2, with D possibly being TRBD2 (5 bases). Germline V gene sequence: CDR1 SGDLS, CDR2 YYNGEE. The CDR3 runs 14 residues. V was clipped by 0 bases and J by 7 bases, with 10 bases between them.

In this sample, this clone turned up once. V is TRBV12-5 and J is TRBJ2-1; D unresolved. The V gene lost 0 bases and the J gene lost 9 bases, with 6 bases spanning the gap. Germline CDR1 reads LGHNT; CDR2 reads FRNRAP. This CDR3 spans 12 amino acids. Here the CDR3 DNA reads TGTGCTAGTGGTTTGGTATTTAGTGAGCAGTTCTTC. The encoded protein is CASGLVFSEQFF.

A note on this clone: Different DNA sequences within this sample yield the same CDR3. The chain couples TRBV9 to TRBJ2-3; a weak D match, TRBD2 (5 bases). Germline-derived CDR1 and CDR2 are SGDLS and YYNGEE. The CDR3 sequence is 15 residues long. Trimming pared 3 bases from V and 2 bases from J, leaving 13 bases between. CDR3 residues: CASSARTGITDTQYF. CDR3 sequence (DNA): TGTGCCAGCAGCGCGCGGACGGGGATCACAGATACGCAGTATTTT.

In nucleotides, the CDR3 is TGTGCCAGCAGCGAATCTAGTTCAGGCACAGATACGCAGTATTTT. Its translation is CASSESSSGTDTQYF. V and J are TRBV9 and TRBJ2-3; no firm D call. The CDR3 is made up of 15 amino acids. V was trimmed by 3 bases and J by 1 base, leaving 12 bases between them. Germline lookup yields CDR1 SGDLS and CDR2 YYNGEE.

J is TRBJ1-3 and V is TRBV5-1; perhaps TRBD1 as D (6 bases). The CDR3 length is 17 residues. In germline, CDR1 is SGHRS, CDR2 YFSETQ. The V gene lost 3 bases and the J gene lost 1 base, with 17 bases spanning the gap. The CDR3 sequence: CASSSRPGAPSGNTIYF. The DNA for the CDR3 is TGCGCCAGCAGCTCCCGTCCAGGGGCCCCATCTGGAAACACCATATATTTT.

The chain employs TRBV6-5 and TRBJ2-2, with 8 bases lining up with TRBD1. Germline V gene data show CDR1 as MNHEY and CDR2 as SVGAGI. The V gene end was trimmed by 6 bases and the J gene end by 4 bases; junction bases not matched to a gene: 7. This CDR3 comprises 15 residues. CDR3 residues: CASRAGTGRTGELFF. CDR3 DNA: TGTGCCAGCAGGGCCGGGACAGGCCGCACCGGGGAGCTGTTTTTT.

The V call is TRBV7-2, the J call TRBJ2-1, with 13 bases that match TRBD2. Germline V gives CDR1 SGHTA, CDR2 FQGNSA. The CDR3 spans 17 residues. The junction had 8 bases not matched to a gene; V was cut back by 4 bases and J by 5 bases. The CDR3 region has the DNA TGTGCCAGCAGCTCTTGGACTAGCGGGAGATTAAACAATGAGCAGTTCTTC. Its protein product is CASSSWTSGRLNNEQFF.

The chain carries TRBV21-1 and TRBJ2-7; the table's D call TRBD2 went unverified against the DNA. TRBV21-1 is a documented pseudogene. CDR3 size: 15 residues. CDR3 sequence reads: CASSGPGLLGGEQYF. CDR3 in DNA: TGTGCCAGCAGCGGACCGGGACTCCTTGGAGGGGAGCAGTACTTC.

V is TRBV4-1 and J is TRBJ1-1, with D maybe TRBD1 (6 bases). Germline V CDR1 and CDR2: MGHRA, YSYEKL. The CDR3 has 18 amino acids. The V end was cut by 0 bases, the J end by 4 bases, with 21 bases between. CDR3 nucleotide sequence: TGCGCCAGCAGCCAAGACCGAAGATCGGGCAGGGGCGGCACTGAAGCTTTCTTT. Its protein product is CASSQDRRSGRGGTEAFF.

Notes on this clone: A junction end diverges from the germline sequence, so it may reflect a read error. J is TRBJ1-2 and V is TRBV19; tentatively, D is TRBD1 (5 bases). Germline V gene data show CDR1 as LNHDA and CDR2 as SQIVND (reference sequence). The CDR3 length is 16 residues. This CDR3 is CASSMAGAPRSYGNTF. CDR3 in DNA: TGTGCCAGTAGTATGGCCGGGGCACCTAGGTCTTATGGCAACACCTTC.

This sequence joins TRBV5-4 and TRBJ2-1; D unclear. V gave up 0 bases and J gave up 7 bases, with 11 bases separating them. The CDR3 contains 14 residues. CDR1 SGHNT and CDR2 YYREEE come from the germline V gene (reference sequence). The CDR3 nucleotides are TGTGCCAGCAGCTTGGTCTACCAGTGGAATGAGCAGTTCTTC. The encoded protein is CASSLVYQWNEQFF.

V and J are TRBV7-2 and TRBJ2-1; D is undetermined. The CDR3 consists of 14 residues. The V gene lost 3 bases and the J gene lost 5 bases, with 11 bases spanning the gap. Germline V gene lookup returns CDR1 SGHTA and CDR2 FQGNSA. The CDR3 here is CASSFVYTHNEQFF. As DNA, the CDR3 is TGTGCCAGCAGCTTTGTATATACCCACAATGAGCAGTTCTTC.

This clone was seen a single time. The chain recombines TRBV30 with TRBJ2-1; 7 bases align to TRBD1. Trimming at V came to 8 bases and at J to 7 bases, leaving 8 bases not matched to a gene. CDR3 length: 12 residues. Germline V gene data show CDR1 as GTSNPN and CDR2 as SVGIG (reference sequence). The CDR3, as DNA: TGTGCCACAACTCACAGGGGTAATGAGCAGTTCTTC. This translates into CATTHRGNEQFF.

The V and J genes are TRBV2 and TRBJ1-1; 12 nucleotides match TRBD1. V gave up 9 bases and J gave up 9 bases; unmatched junction bases: 8. This CDR3 contains 13 residues. Germline-derived CDR1 and CDR2 are SNHLY and FYNNEI. The CDR3 sequence is CARTPGQGAQAFF. The CDR3, as DNA: TGTGCCAGAACTCCGGGACAGGGGGCGCAAGCTTTCTTT.

For this clone: The same CDR3 is also encoded by other DNA sequences in this sample. The J gene is TRBJ2-1, the V gene TRBV7-3; possible D gene TRBD2, 5 bases. The germline CDR1 and CDR2 sequences are SGHTA and FQGTGA. V was trimmed by 4 bases and J by 0 bases, leaving 10 bases between them. The CDR3 spans 15 residues. The CDR3 region is CASSSGLSSYNEQFF. As DNA, the CDR3 is TGTGCCAGCAGCTCAGGACTGAGCTCCTACAATGAGCAGTTCTTC.

The chain has TRBV25-1 and TRBJ2-5; D uncertain. Per germline, CDR1 MGHDK and CDR2 SYGVNS. V lost 3 bases and J lost 5, with 16 bases in between. The CDR3 extends over 15 amino acids. Here the CDR3 reads CASSDSRYLVETQYF. The CDR3 DNA reads TGTGCCAGCAGTGATAGCAGATATCTCGTGGAGACCCAGTACTTC.

The chain carries TRBV7-2 and TRBJ1-5, with TRBD1 identical over 8 bases. V lost 5 bases, J lost 6 bases, and 12 bases stayed unmatched. The CDR3 runs 16 residues. The germline gives CDR1 SGHTA, CDR2 FQGNSA. CDR3 region: CASSLQQGAGGQPQHF. CDR3 in DNA: TGTGCCAGCAGCCTCCAGCAGGGGGCTGGGGGTCAGCCCCAGCATTTT.

V gene TRBV7-2 combines with J gene TRBJ2-7; TRBD2 is a possible D gene (7 bases). This CDR3 region has 16 residues. Germline assignment: CDR1 SGHTA and CDR2 FQGNSA. The V end lost 6 bases, the J end lost 0 bases, and 18 bases lay between the germline ends. The CDR3 loop is CASSPGGPGGSYEQYF. In DNA form, the CDR3 reads TGTGCCAGCAGTCCCGGGGGGCCAGGCGGCTCCTACGAGCAGTACTTC.

The chain uses TRBV15 and TRBJ1-4, with D maybe TRBD1 (5 bases). The length of the CDR3 is 16 residues. Germline V CDR1 and CDR2: LNHNV, YYDKDF (reference sequence). Trimming pared 0 bases from V and 7 bases from J, leaving 15 bases between. The CDR3 reads CATSRDRAGGPEKLFF. The CDR3 bases are TGTGCCACCAGCAGAGATCGGGCCGGGGGACCTGAAAAACTGTTTTTT.

The chain recombines TRBV21-1 with TRBJ2-4; TRBD2 reflects the table's D call only, with no check against the DNA. TRBV21-1 is termed a pseudogene. The CDR3 has 14 amino acids. This CDR3 is CASILLAAKNIQYF. The CDR3 DNA sequence: TGTGCCAGCATACTGCTCGCAGCCAAAAACATTCAGTACTTC.

This sequence joins TRBV7-2 and TRBJ2-7; TRBD2 matches at 7 bases. From germline, CDR1 is SGHTA and CDR2 FQGNSA. Trimming removed 2 bases from V and 3 bases from J; junction bases left unmatched: 7. This CDR3 contains 15 residues. The CDR3 is CASSLRGRVGYEQYF. The CDR3 region has the DNA TGTGCCAGCAGCTTAAGAGGGAGGGTGGGCTACGAGCAGTACTTC.

This sequence joins TRBV11-3 and TRBJ1-1; D unclear. Germline CDR1 and CDR2: SGHNT and YENEEA. V was pared by 0 bases and J by 2 bases, with 7 bases between. The CDR3 covers 14 residues. The CDR3 DNA reads TGTGCCAGCAGCTTAGATAGGTTCAACACTGAAGCTTTCTTT. It translates to CASSLDRFNTEAFF.

J is TRBJ2-3 and V is TRBV2; D call uncertain. V lost 6 bases, J lost 2 bases, and 6 bases lay in between. Germline CDR1 and CDR2: SNHLY and FYNNEI. This CDR3 region has 12 residues. CDR3 DNA: TGTGCCAGCAGCGACCTCACAGATACGCAGTATTTT. Its protein product is CASSDLTDTQYF.

V and J are TRBV18 and TRBJ1-1, with D unresolved. CDR1 and CDR2 (germline): KGHSH, LQKENI. CDR3 size: 16 residues. V was trimmed by 2 bases and J by 5 bases, leaving 18 bases between them. In DNA form, the CDR3 reads TGTGCCAGCTCACCATATCGGCAGGCCGCGGGGACTGAAGCTTTCTTT. Translation: CASSPYRQAAGTEAFF.

Remarks on this clone: Other DNA variants within this sample encode the same CDR3. The J gene is TRBJ1-1, the V gene TRBV11-2, with D maybe TRBD1 (5 bases). The CDR3 covers 14 residues. Germline V CDR1 and CDR2: SGHAT, FQNNGV. The germline V and J ends were trimmed by 0 bases and 4 bases, with 9 bases remaining between them. CDR3 DNA: TGTGCCAGCAGCTTAGATCGGGGGTCCACTGAAGCTTTCTTT. It translates to CASSLDRGSTEAFF.

The chain combines TRBV28 with TRBJ1-2; D unresolved. Trimming took off 6 bases at V and 4 bases at J, with 12 bases between the two ends. This CDR3 has 13 residues. The germline gives CDR1 MDHEN, CDR2 SYDVKM. DNA for the CDR3: TGTGCCAGCAGACCCCCGGCAACCTATGGCTACACCTTC. Translating it yields CASRPPATYGYTF.